These 24 T cell receptor beta chains were sequenced from one sample in a study of beta chain features in type 1 diabetes. The study, taken as a whole, reports: Significant though moderate, a shortening of TCRB CDR3s appeared in all four CD4+ subsets of Type 1 diabetes patients.

cDNA synthesis used the whole RNA isolate, giving expressed TCRB sequences. Profiled with immunoSEQ multiplex PCR; TCRdb holds only in-frame clones, not every one. The sample consists of roughly 700,000 clones, 10% to 15% of them appearing once. Antigens for these TCRs are unknown. Sequenced material: naive CD4+ T cells from blood. The receptors shown here come from a man between 18 and 29 years old with type 1 diabetes.

The genes are TRBV5-4 and TRBJ1-1; possibly TRBD1 for D (5 bases). The ends were cut back, 0 bases at V and 4 bases at J, with 19 bases in the middle. Germline-derived CDR1 and CDR2 are SGHNT and YYREEE (reference sequence). The CDR3 is 17 residues long. CDR3 region: CASSLVGRTPGGTEAFF. CDR3 nucleotide sequence: TGTGCCAGCAGCTTGGTGGGACGGACCCCGGGGGGCACTGAAGCTTTCTTT.

This clone came up a few times. The chain recombines TRBV30 with TRBJ1-6; 8 bases match TRBD1. After removal of 0 bases from V and 7 bases from J, the junction contained 11 bases not matched to a gene. Germline loops: CDR1 GTSNPN, CDR2 SVGIG (reference sequence). The CDR3 is 17 residues long. CDR3: CAWSVPRQGIGNSPLHF. DNA for the CDR3: TGTGCCTGGAGTGTTCCCAGACAGGGGATAGGGAATTCACCCCTCCACTTT. Full variable domain (outside the CDR3, taken from reference TRBV30 and TRBJ1-6): SQTIHQWPATLVQPVGSPLSLECTVEGTSNPNLYWYRQAAGRGLQLLFYSVGIGQISSEVPQNLSASRPQDRQFILSSKKLLLSDSGFYLCAWSVPRQGIGNSPLHFGNGTRLTVT.

In this sample, this clone turned up a few times. This chain connects TRBV5-1 to TRBJ2-7; no clear D gene. V was cut by 3 bases and J by 2 bases, with 9 bases left in between. Germline values: CDR1 SGHRS, CDR2 YFSETQ. The CDR3 loop spans 13 amino acids. CDR3 amino acids: CASSSQGTYEQYF. The CDR3 DNA reads as TGCGCCAGCAGCTCGCAAGGGACCTACGAGCAGTACTTC.

V is TRBV2 and J is TRBJ1-5; no clear D gene. The V end was cut by 3 bases, the J end by 5 bases, with 8 bases between. The CDR3 is 13 residues long. Germline CDR1 SNHLY, CDR2 FYNNEI. CDR3 DNA sequence: TGTGCCAGCAGTGACAATCCCCATCAGCCCCAGCATTTT. Its protein is CASSDNPHQPQHF.

This clone showed up just a few times. The gene calls are TRBV9 and TRBJ2-1; D uncertain. Germline V gene data show CDR1 as SGDLS and CDR2 as YYNGEE. CDR3 length: 15 amino acids. V was cut by 3 bases and J by 5 bases, with 15 bases left in between. The CDR3 DNA is TGTGCCAGCAGCGCCACGTCAGGACCCAACAATGAGCAGTTCTTC. This sequence encodes CASSATSGPNNEQFF.

This clone was seen only a few times. The V and J genes are TRBV6-1 and TRBJ2-1, with TRBD1 identical over 10 bases. Trimming removed 6 bases from V and 5 bases from J; junction bases left unmatched: 4. CDR1 is MNHNS, CDR2 SASEGT, per germline. The CDR3 consists of 14 residues. The CDR3 DNA reads as TGTGCCAGCAGGGCCGGGACAGGGGACAATGAGCAGTTCTTC. It specifies CASRAGTGDNEQFF.

The sample holds a few counts of this clone. This chain joins TRBV7-9 and TRBJ2-7; D remains unclear. Germline loops: CDR1 SEHNR, CDR2 FQNEAQ (reference sequence). Trimming stripped 1 base from V and 5 bases from J, with 12 bases between. The CDR3 is made up of 14 amino acids. The CDR3 is CASSLEVPGHEQYF. CDR3 DNA: TGTGCCAGCAGCTTAGAAGTCCCTGGGCACGAGCAGTACTTC.

This clone was observed a few times. The gene calls are TRBV2 and TRBJ1-1, with 9 bases matching TRBD1. Germline V lookup: CDR1 SNHLY, CDR2 FYNNEI. V shed 5 bases, J shed 2 bases, and the junction held 6 bases outside the gene matches. The length of the CDR3 is 15 residues. The CDR3 reads CASSSRQGGNTEAFF. CDR3 coding DNA: TGTGCCAGCAGTTCCAGACAGGGGGGAAACACTGAAGCTTTCTTT.

V gene TRBV2 combines with J gene TRBJ2-5; D uncertain. The CDR3 loop spans 14 amino acids. The V and J ends lost 4 bases and 5 bases respectively, with 14 bases between them. The V gene's germline CDR1 is SNHLY and CDR2 FYNNEI. The CDR3 loop reads CASSADNMEETQYF. Written as DNA, the CDR3 is TGTGCCAGCAGTGCTGATAATATGGAGGAGACCCAGTACTTC.

The chain has TRBV9 and TRBJ1-6; 8 nucleotides agree with TRBD1. The CDR3 totals 19 residues. The germline gives CDR1 SGDLS, CDR2 YYNGEE. The V segment lost 0 bases and the J segment 5 bases; nucleotides outside the gene matches: 13. CDR3 amino acids: CASSVASGTGRSNNSPLHF. The CDR3 bases are TGTGCCAGCAGCGTAGCTAGTGGGACAGGCCGGTCAAATAATTCACCCCTCCACTTT.

The chain carries TRBV27 and TRBJ1-4; no clear D. The CDR3 spans 15 residues. V was trimmed by 2 bases and J by 6 bases, leaving 13 bases between them. CDR1 is MNHEY and CDR2 is SMNVEV in the germline V gene (reference sequence). This CDR3 reads CASSLGRGIDEKLFF. The CDR3, as DNA: TGTGCCAGCAGTTTAGGTCGGGGTATCGATGAAAAACTGTTTTTT. Supplemented by reference TRBV27 and TRBJ1-4, the full variable domain reads EAQVTQNPRYLITVTGKKLTVTCSQNMNHEYMSWYRQDPGLGLRQIYYSMNVEVTDKGDVPEGYKVSRKEKRNFPLILESPSPNQTSLYFCASSLGRGIDEKLFFGSGTQLSVL.

The chain links TRBV27 to TRBJ1-1; tentative D call: TRBD1 (6 bases). This CDR3 spans 14 amino acids. Trimming removed 3 bases at V and 5 bases at J, with 13 bases between. Germline assignment: CDR1 MNHEY and CDR2 SMNVEV (reference sequence). CDR3 bases: TGTGCCAGCAGTTTCCCTGACAGGCGAACTGAAGCTTTCTTT. It encodes CASSFPDRRTEAFF.

This clone has only a few counts. This sequence joins TRBV5-1 and TRBJ2-5; D is ambiguous. Deletions cut 4 bases from V and 0 bases from J, with 4 bases between. The germline V gene encodes CDR1 SGHRS and CDR2 YFSETQ. The CDR3 totals 12 residues. CDR3 sequence (DNA): TGCGCCAGCAGCGAAAACCAAGAGACCCAGTACTTC. This gives the protein CASSENQETQYF.

V and J are TRBV10-3 and TRBJ1-5, with TRBD1 matching 7 bases. This CDR3 is built from 13 residues. The ends lost 8 bases at V and 5 bases at J; junction bases unmatched: 6. Germline assignment: CDR1 ENHRY and CDR2 SYGVKD. The CDR3 protein is CAIGRDSHQPQHF. The CDR3 DNA reads TGTGCCATCGGTCGGGACAGCCATCAGCCCCAGCATTTT.

This clone showed up just a few times. The chain combines TRBV29-1 with TRBJ2-3; 7 bases line up with TRBD1. The V and J ends lost 4 bases and 2 bases, in that order; junction bases with no gene match: 3. Germline CDR1 reads SQVTM; CDR2 reads ANQGSEA. The length of the CDR3 is 13 residues. CDR3 in amino acids: CSVATGPTDTQYF. The CDR3 DNA sequence: TGCAGCGTTGCGACAGGGCCCACAGATACGCAGTATTTT.

The chain combines TRBV11-2 with TRBJ2-7; D remains ambiguous. Trimming stripped 2 bases from V and 2 bases from J, with 10 bases between. The CDR3 runs 14 residues. Per the germline V gene, CDR1 is SGHAT and CDR2 is FQNNGV. CDR3 in DNA: TGTGCCAGCAGCTTACGGGCCTCAGCCTACGAGCAGTACTTC. As protein: CASSLRASAYEQYF.

This clone has just one count. This chain joins TRBV27 and TRBJ2-3; 8 bases line up with TRBD2. CDR3 length equals 18 residues. With V trimmed by 4 bases and J by 4 bases, 16 bases remained unmatched. From germline, CDR1 is MNHEY and CDR2 SMNVEV (reference sequence). The CDR3 region has the DNA TGTGCCAGCAGTTCCGGCAGCGGGGGACAAGACCACCCAGATACGCAGTATTTT. Its protein is CASSSGSGGQDHPDTQYF.

In its sample, this clone was seen a few times. The rearrangement joins TRBV7-9 to TRBJ2-7; no reliable D call. Per the germline V gene, CDR1 is SEHNR and CDR2 is FQNEAQ (reference sequence). This CDR3 has 14 residues. V lost 5 bases and J lost 3, with 14 bases in between. The CDR3 DNA sequence: TGTGCCAGCAGCCCCCCCCGGGTTGGCTACGAGCAGTACTTC. Its protein is CASSPPRVGYEQYF.

This clone appeared a few times. The rearrangement links TRBV30 to TRBJ1-2, with D tentatively TRBD1 (5 bases). This CDR3 region has 14 residues. V lost 2 bases and J 2 bases, leaving 12 bases between the germline ends. Germline lookup yields CDR1 GTSNPN and CDR2 SVGIG (reference sequence). The CDR3 nucleotides read TGTGCCTGGAGTCCCTGGGGGGACAACTATGGCTACACCTTC. Amino acid sequence: CAWSPWGDNYGYTF.

Only a few counts were recorded for this clone. This rearrangement joins TRBV30 to TRBJ1-2; 7 positions agree with TRBD1. The CDR3 extends over 16 amino acids. Germline loops: CDR1 GTSNPN, CDR2 SVGIG (reference sequence). Trimming at V came to 2 bases and at J to 4 bases, leaving 13 bases not matched to a gene. The chain's CDR3 is CAWSSTPGQALYGYTF. For the CDR3, the DNA is TGTGCCTGGAGTTCCACGCCAGGACAGGCTCTCTATGGCTACACCTTC. The variable domain in full, completed from reference TRBV30 and TRBJ1-2, reads SQTIHQWPATLVQPVGSPLSLECTVEGTSNPNLYWYRQAAGRGLQLLFYSVGIGQISSEVPQNLSASRPQDRQFILSSKKLLLSDSGFYLCAWSSTPGQALYGYTFGSGTRLTVV.

This clone was seen only a few times. The rearrangement uses TRBV30 and TRBJ2-6, with D possibly TRBD1 on 8 matching bases. Germline V gives CDR1 GTSNPN, CDR2 SVGIG (reference sequence). This CDR3 comprises 18 residues. The V and J ends lost 3 bases and 1 base respectively, with 19 bases between them. The CDR3 is CAWRGRQGRESGANVLTF. The CDR3 DNA reads as TGTGCCTGGAGAGGTCGACAGGGGAGGGAATCTGGGGCCAACGTCCTGACTTTC. The complete variable domain, with remaining parts taken from reference TRBV30 and TRBJ2-6, reads SQTIHQWPATLVQPVGSPLSLECTVEGTSNPNLYWYRQAAGRGLQLLFYSVGIGQISSEVPQNLSASRPQDRQFILSSKKLLLSDSGFYLCAWRGRQGRESGANVLTFGAGSRLTVL.

This clone was observed a handful of times. The chain links TRBV6-5 to TRBJ1-6; maybe TRBD1 (5 bases). CDR3 length: 15 residues. CDR1 is MNHEY, CDR2 SVGAGI, per germline. Trimming pared 2 bases from V and 10 bases from J, leaving 15 bases between. CDR3 residues: CASSYGALEDSPLHF. Here the CDR3 DNA reads TGTGCCAGCAGTTACGGGGCACTCGAGGACTCACCCCTCCACTTT.

This clone was observed a few times. The V and J genes are TRBV6-1 and TRBJ2-1; the match to TRBD2 covers 10 bases. The CDR3 contains 13 residues. CDR1 is MNHNS, CDR2 SASEGT, per germline. The V and J ends lost 8 bases and 8 bases, in that order; junction bases with no gene match: 6. The CDR3 loop reads CASQKRGGDEQFF. DNA of the CDR3: TGTGCCAGCCAAAAGCGGGGGGGCGATGAGCAGTTCTTC.

This sequence joins TRBV18 and TRBJ1-5, with 8 nucleotides matching TRBD1. The length of the CDR3 is 16 residues. V gave up 3 bases and J gave up 6 bases; unmatched junction bases: 10. Looked up from germline, CDR1 is KGHSH and CDR2 is LQKENI. DNA for the CDR3: TGTGCCAGCTCACCGACTGAAGGACAGGGTGGTCAGCCCCAGCATTTT. It translates to CASSPTEGQGGQPQHF.